This T cell receptor (beta chain) was identified during a study of CD8 T cells in ankylosing spondylitis. Whole-study results and caveats: Clones linked to the disease showed a CD8+ phenotype. They occurred at relatively low frequencies in peripheral blood. Reported data indicate significant enrichment of disease-linked clones within matched ankylosing spondylitis synovial fluid. Made up of about eight highly homologous variants, a TCR beta motif appeared characteristic of ankylosing spondylitis blood.

This clonotype came up a few times. The antigen is not known. 5'-RACE, quantitative and with molecular barcodes, yielded the TCR beta libraries. One entry per CDR3 protein results from TCRdb running MiXCR on the 5' RACE reads. The table includes around 120,000 distinct CDR3 sequences, roughly an eighth detected once. CDR3 length: 14 amino acids. V was shortened by 4 bases and J by 5 bases, with 15 bases between the two germline ends. Germline CDR1 is SGHRS and CDR2 is YFSETQ. The sequenced material came from blood, either unsorted or a sorted T cell fraction (not recorded which). The TCR sequence derives from a female donor with ankylosing spondylitis or in good health (not recorded which). The chain links TRBV5-1 to TRBJ2-5; D assignment may be TRBD1 or TRBD2 (5 bases each). Here the CDR3 reads CASSNWDGGETQYF. In DNA form, the CDR3 reads TGCGCCAGCAGCAATTGGGACGGTGGGGAGACCCAGTACTTC.